This T cell receptor (beta chain) originates from a study of blood T cell repertoires in COVID-19. Study in general: Specimens from acute and convalescent COVID-19 originated in the United States, Italy and Spain. T cells, B-cell-depleted T cells, or PBMCs supplied cDNA or gDNA.

CDR3 length: 20 residues. CDR1 MDHEN and CDR2 SYDVKM come from the germline V gene. Trimming stripped 3 bases from V and 6 bases from J, with 31 bases between. Clones were read by immunoSEQ multiplex PCR, and TCRdb kept only the in-frame ones, dropping some. The table has approximately 110,000 clones, approximately 90% seen once. The material sequenced was peripheral blood. This sequence joins TRBV28 and TRBJ2-3; a possible D gene is TRBD1 (6 bases). The sequence was obtained from a woman between 65 and 79 years old who had recovered from COVID-19. CDR3 loop: CASSFDYSPSGHRDEDTQYF. CDR3 DNA sequence: TGTGCCAGCAGTTTTGACTACTCACCCTCGGGACATCGGGACGAGGATACGCAGTATTTT.